The rows below give T cell receptor beta chains drawn from one sample of a study of cytomegalovirus exposure and HLA in healthy donors. This table comes from immunoSEQ multiplex PCR, and its TCRdb copy is limited to in-frame clones, with some not included. The sample has tens of thousands of clones; about 84% are singletons. Specimen: PBMCs. These receptor sequences come from a girl aged 2-10 years in good health and CMV-seropositive. Each CDR3 is given with its conserved first and last residue.

j_gene,v_gene,CDR3aa
TRBJ1-4,TRBV27,CASSFLPDSREKLFF
TRBJ1-1,TRBV14,CASSLRTGTEAFF
TRBJ2-5,TRBV9,CASSPRQGIQETQYF
TRBJ2-3,TRBV10-3,CAISDGGTDTQYF
TRBJ2-6,TRBV6-5,CASSTTGAGANVLTF
TRBJ2-2,TRBV7-3,CASSKTGQNTGELFF
TRBJ2-1,TRBV19,CASSSGGAGGKREQFF
TRBJ2-5,TRBV5-1,CASSLFGGSETQYF
TRBJ2-2,TRBV5-1,CASSQTGGDTGELFF
TRBJ2-5,TRBV7-2,CASRSQETQYF
TRBJ2-3,TRBV25-1,CASSGQGADTQYF
TRBJ1-1,TRBV30,CAWRGGNTEAFF
TRBJ1-6,TRBV5-1,CASSLAPGGPGTPLHF
TRBJ1-5,TRBV19,CASSTRDRVYSNQPQHF
TRBJ2-3,TRBV2,CASSLTDTQYF
TRBJ2-3,TRBV5-1,CASSFGQGASADTQYF
TRBJ1-1,TRBV30,CAWSGLRRTEAFF
TRBJ2-1,TRBV20-1,CSASGGYEQFF
TRBJ2-2,TRBV10-3,CAISASGTSGSSTGELFF
TRBJ2-1,TRBV30,CAWSFQVYNEQFF
TRBJ2-7,TRBV7-8,CASSSSSGGPYEQYF
TRBJ2-1,TRBV27,CASSLGRLQYNEQFF
TRBJ2-4,TRBV4-3,CASSQEREGVFKNIQYF
TRBJ1-1,TRBV6-5,CASSSPRTINTEAFF
TRBJ2-6,TRBV27,CASSRRITFSRGANVLTF
TRBJ2-1,TRBV5-4,CASSLFNNEQFF
TRBJ1-2,TRBV5-4,CASSMDSKSYTF
TRBJ1-1,TRBV6-4,CASSDRGNTEAFF
TRBJ1-5,TRBV6-1,CASSEWDRGSNQPQHF
TRBJ1-5,TRBV9,CASSVGSKAGQPQHF
TRBJ2-5,TRBV10-3,CAISEPGGYQETQYF
TRBJ1-1,TRBV30,CAWDTGGTEAFF
TRBJ2-7,TRBV27,CASSLGTGYEQYF
TRBJ2-2,TRBV6-5,CATTSTGGMTGELFF
.,TRBV2,CASSQLAGATYEQYF
TRBJ2-3,TRBV4-1,CASSQGDSGVSTDTQYF
TRBJ1-4,TRBV6-6,CASILTGEGEKLFF
TRBJ2-6,TRBV9,CASSVRREGYNSGANVLTF
TRBJ1-1,TRBV7-9,CASSSDRSGTEAFF